The 30 T cell receptor beta chains below come from one sample, sequenced in a study of blood T cell repertoires in COVID-19. TCRdb's table, derived via immunoSEQ multiplex PCR, lists solely in-frame clones and lacks some. Of 70,000 to 95,000 clones listed, 70% to 90% were seen once; the top ten hold around 8.1%. Sequenced input: peripheral blood. Receptors were obtained from a woman in her 70s with acute or convalescent COVID-19.

The chain combines TRBV3-1 (or the pseudogene TRBV3-2) with TRBJ1-2; D perhaps matches TRBD1 (5 bases). The length of the CDR3 is 13 residues. V was pared by 4 bases and J by 8 bases, with 14 bases between. The germline V gene has CDR1 LGHDT and CDR2 YNNKEL (reference sequence). The DNA for the CDR3 is TGTGCCAGCAGCCCAGCGGGGGGAGAAGGCTACACCTTC. It translates to CASSPAGGEGYTF.

This sequence joins TRBV5-1 and TRBJ1-4, with D possibly matching TRBD1 (6 bases). The length of the CDR3 is 15 residues. Trimming removed 4 bases at V and 0 bases at J, with 10 bases between. CDR1 and CDR2 (germline): SGHRS, YFSETQ. CDR3 loop: CASSAGGTTNEKLFF. CDR3 in DNA: TGCGCCAGCAGCGCGGGGGGCACAACTAATGAAAAACTGTTTTTT.

The chain employs TRBV21-1 and TRBJ2-7; the D call in the table, TRBD2, was not verified against the DNA. TRBV21-1 is designated a pseudogene. The CDR3 has 15 amino acids. The CDR3 protein is CASSKPRASSYEQYF. Written as DNA, the CDR3 is TGTGCCAGCAGCAAACCACGCGCTAGCTCCTACGAGCAGTACTTC.

The chain employs TRBV12-3 or TRBV12-4 and TRBJ2-1, with a possible D match to TRBD1 (6 bases). This CDR3 region has 13 residues. V gave up 2 bases and J gave up 8 bases, with 10 bases separating them. In DNA form, the CDR3 reads TGTGCCAGCAGTTTATCAGGGGACCATGAGCAGTTCTTC. It is translated as CASSLSGDHEQFF.

The chain carries TRBV7-3 and TRBJ2-1; D may be TRBD1 (6 bases). CDR3 size: 15 residues. CDR1 and CDR2 (germline): SGHTA, FQGTGA. V lost 5 bases and J lost 4, with 15 bases in between. The CDR3 is CASSPTADSYNEQFF. In nucleotides, the CDR3 is TGTGCCAGCAGCCCGACCGCGGACAGTTACAATGAGCAGTTCTTC.

The genes are TRBV6-6 and TRBJ2-3; 8 bases align to TRBD1. V shed 6 bases and J 6 bases; nucleotides not matched to a gene: 5. Germline CDR1 and CDR2: MNHNY and SVGAGI (reference sequence). The CDR3 consists of 13 residues. DNA for the CDR3: TGTGCCAGCAGCCCAGGGGGCGAGGATACGCAGTATTTT. This sequence encodes CASSPGGEDTQYF.

The rearrangement joins TRBV29-1 to TRBJ1-1; D gene uncertain. Trimming took off 3 bases at V and 8 bases at J, with 4 bases between the two ends. CDR1 is SQVTM and CDR2 is ANQGSEA in the germline V gene. The length of the CDR3 is 9 residues. CDR3 residues: CSVEREAFF. CDR3 nucleotide sequence: TGCAGCGTTGAGAGAGAAGCTTTCTTT.

The rearrangement links TRBV4-1 to TRBJ1-5; weak D call: TRBD1 (6 bases). V was trimmed by 0 bases and J by 3 bases, leaving 15 bases between them. The CDR3 covers 17 residues. Germline assignment: CDR1 MGHRA and CDR2 YSYEKL. CDR3 sequence reads: CASSQEVRTVSNQPQHF. CDR3 DNA: TGCGCCAGCAGCCAAGAAGTACGGACAGTCTCCAATCAGCCCCAGCATTTT.

CDR3 sequence (DNA): TGTGCCAGCCACAAAGACAGGCTGGTTTCGGGGGAGCAGTACTTC. This sequence encodes CASHKDRLVSGEQYF. V is TRBV27 and J is TRBJ2-7, with D maybe TRBD1 (6 bases). V was trimmed by 8 bases and J by 7 bases, leaving 24 bases between them. Germline lookup yields CDR1 MNHEY and CDR2 SMNVEV (reference sequence). This CDR3 has 15 residues.

Here the CDR3 DNA reads TGTGCCAGCAGTGAATACAGGGCTGAAAATTCACCCCTCCACTTT. Its protein product is CASSEYRAENSPLHF. The J gene is TRBJ1-6, the V gene TRBV6-4; D is perhaps TRBD1 (6 bases). Between the trimmed V and J ends, which lost 3 bases and 7 bases, there was a span of 13 bases. Germline V gene lookup returns CDR1 MRHNA and CDR2 SNTAGT. This CDR3 has 15 residues.

The chain recombines TRBV7-3 with TRBJ2-7; D is undetermined. Germline V CDR1 and CDR2: SGHTA, FQGTGA. This CDR3 is built from 14 residues. Deletions cut 3 bases from V and 2 bases from J, with 11 bases between. The chain's CDR3 is CASSLGPKTYEQYF. CDR3 DNA sequence: TGTGCCAGCAGCTTGGGCCCCAAAACCTACGAGCAGTACTTC.

V usage is TRBV7-6 and J usage is TRBJ1-4; D is perhaps TRBD1 (5 bases). V shed 5 bases and J shed 4 bases, with 17 bases lying between them. The CDR3 runs 16 residues. The germline gives CDR1 SGHVS, CDR2 FNYEAQ. The CDR3 loop is CASSLGTEGSNEKLFF. DNA of the CDR3: TGTGCCAGCAGCCTAGGGACGGAGGGAAGTAATGAAAAACTGTTTTTT.

This rearrangement joins TRBV5-1 to TRBJ2-7; tentatively, D is TRBD2 (6 bases). Trimming pared 2 bases from V and 4 bases from J, leaving 13 bases between. Germline CDR1 and CDR2: SGHRS and YFSETQ. The CDR3 is made up of 14 amino acids. In DNA form, the CDR3 reads TGCGCCAGCAGCTTTGGAGGGGAGAGGTACGAGCAGTACTTC. Translation gives CASSFGGERYEQYF.

In DNA form, the CDR3 reads TGTGCCAGCAGCTTAGTCTTCTCGCGGGGGAGGCTGGATGAGCAGTTCTTC. It codes for CASSLVFSRGRLDEQFF. The chain recombines TRBV7-8 with TRBJ2-1; TRBD2 agrees at 7 bases. The V gene end was trimmed by 1 base and the J gene end by 8 bases; junction bases not matched to a gene: 14. Germline values: CDR1 SGHVS, CDR2 FQNEAQ. The length of the CDR3 is 17 residues.

Written as DNA, the CDR3 is TGTGCCAGCAGCCAACGAGAGGCCGGCTCTGGAAACACCATATATTTT. Amino acids: CASSQREAGSGNTIYF. The chain recombines TRBV3-1 (or the pseudogene TRBV3-2) with TRBJ1-3; D remains unclear. The CDR3 has 16 amino acids. The V gene's germline CDR1 is LGHDT and CDR2 YNNKEL (reference sequence). Trimming stripped 2 bases from V and 0 bases from J, with 11 bases between.

J is TRBJ2-1 and V is TRBV29-1, with 10 bases lining up with TRBD1. The CDR3 sequence is 12 residues long. V gave up 6 bases and J gave up 11 bases; unmatched junction bases: 7. The germline V gene encodes CDR1 SQVTM and CDR2 ANQGSEA. CDR3 DNA sequence: TGCAGCGTAGGATCGACAGGGGGCAAGCAGTTCTTC. Protein: CSVGSTGGKQFF.

The chain has TRBV27 and TRBJ1-5, with D unclear. Germline lookup yields CDR1 MNHEY and CDR2 SMNVEV (reference sequence). The CDR3 has 15 amino acids. Trimming took off 2 bases at V and 0 bases at J, with 8 bases between the two ends. The CDR3 coding sequence is TGTGCCAGCAGTTTAGGCGGCTATAGCAATCAGCCCCAGCATTTT. It specifies CASSLGGYSNQPQHF.

The chain is built from TRBV3-1 (or the pseudogene TRBV3-2) and TRBJ2-5, with 7 bases lining up with TRBD2. V lost 2 bases, J lost 3 bases, and 6 bases stayed unmatched. The CDR3 has 15 residues. The germline V gene encodes CDR1 LGHDT and CDR2 YNNKEL (reference sequence). The CDR3 here is CASSQRSSGKETQYF. The CDR3 DNA sequence: TGTGCCAGCAGCCAACGCTCTAGCGGTAAAGAGACCCAGTACTTC.

The V gene is TRBV24-1, the J gene TRBJ1-1, with D uncertain. CDR3 length: 12 residues. V was cut by 4 bases and J by 8 bases, with 10 bases left in between. Germline V CDR1 and CDR2: KGHDR, SFDVKD. The CDR3 loop reads CATSDPAGEAFF. In DNA form, the CDR3 reads TGTGCCACCAGTGACCCGGCGGGGGAAGCTTTCTTT.

V and J are TRBV27 and TRBJ2-2; 11 bases are a match to TRBD1. Germline V gene lookup returns CDR1 MNHEY and CDR2 SMNVEV (reference sequence). J gave up 4 bases and V 5 bases, and 6 bases lay outside the gene matches. The CDR3 consists of 16 residues. The CDR3 DNA reads TGTGCCAGCAGTCCCCGAGGGACAGGGGGCACCGGGGAGCTGTTTTTT. Translating gives CASSPRGTGGTGELFF.

The chain joins TRBV9 to TRBJ2-5; tentative D call: TRBD1 (5 bases). Trimming pared 10 bases from V and 4 bases from J, leaving 14 bases between. CDR1 is SGDLS, CDR2 YYNGEE, per germline. The length of the CDR3 is 12 residues. CDR3 coding DNA: TGTGCCTCCAAAGGGGCAGGAGAGACCCAGTACTTC. Translated, it gives CASKGAGETQYF.

This sequence joins TRBV28 and TRBJ1-1; D uncertain. Trimming left V 2 bases short and J 3 bases short, with 7 bases between. In germline, CDR1 is MDHEN, CDR2 SYDVKM. The CDR3 runs to 13 residues. CDR3 bases: TGTGCCAGCAGTTTAAGTAGCTACACTGAAGCTTTCTTT. Its protein product is CASSLSSYTEAFF.

The V gene is TRBV3-1 (or the pseudogene TRBV3-2), the J gene TRBJ1-1, with a possible D match to TRBD1 (5 bases). The germline V gene encodes CDR1 LGHDT and CDR2 YNNKEL (reference sequence). The CDR3 has 14 amino acids. V was clipped by 0 bases and J by 6 bases, with 11 bases between them. The CDR3 loop reads CASSQDGWGAEAFF. DNA of the CDR3: TGTGCCAGCAGCCAAGATGGCTGGGGCGCTGAAGCTTTCTTT.

The chain couples TRBV9 to TRBJ1-6, with 10 bases identical to TRBD1. Per the germline V gene, CDR1 is SGDLS and CDR2 is YYNGEE. The CDR3 sequence is 15 residues long. The V and J ends lost 4 bases and 8 bases, in that order; junction bases with no gene match: 6. The CDR3 DNA sequence: TGTGCCAGCAGCAACCGGGACAGGGGTGATTCACCCCTCCACTTT. Its protein product is CASSNRDRGDSPLHF.

The gene calls are TRBV6-5 and TRBJ2-2; TRBD1 aligns across 10 bases. V shed 6 bases, J shed 4 bases, and the junction held 5 bases outside the gene matches. This CDR3 spans 15 amino acids. Per the germline V gene, CDR1 is MNHEY and CDR2 is SVGAGI. CDR3 nucleotides: TGTGCCAGCAGGGGACAGGGGTTGACCACCGGGGAGCTGTTTTTT. Translating gives CASRGQGLTTGELFF.

This clone was detected once. The chain links TRBV19 to TRBJ2-7; 9 bases agree with TRBD2. V lost 8 bases to trimming and J lost 4 bases; unmatched junction nucleotides: 6. Germline assignment: CDR1 LNHDA and CDR2 SQIVND (reference sequence). There are 13 residues in the CDR3. In nucleotides, the CDR3 is TGTGCCAGTGCCCCGGGACTAGCTTACGAGCAGTACTTC. This translates into CASAPGLAYEQYF.

This CDR3 reads CASSLDRGFNEQYF. The DNA of the CDR3 is TGTGCCAGCAGTTTGGACAGGGGGTTCAACGAGCAGTACTTC. This chain uses TRBV27 with TRBJ2-7; 10 bases map to TRBD1. CDR1 is MNHEY, CDR2 SMNVEV, per germline (reference sequence). The CDR3 is 14 amino acids. V lost 3 bases, J lost 5 bases, and 4 bases stayed unmatched.

The V and J genes are TRBV28 and TRBJ1-2; D ambiguous. CDR1 and CDR2 from the germline V gene are MDHEN and SYDVKM. With 1 base removed from V and 3 bases from J, the gap between germline ends came to 6 bases. CDR3 length equals 13 residues. The CDR3 coding sequence is TGTGCCAGCAGTTTATTGCAGGACTATGGCTACACCTTC. It is translated as CASSLLQDYGYTF.

The chain has TRBV5-1 and TRBJ2-3; TRBD2 agrees at 7 bases. The CDR3 runs 16 residues. The germline V gene has CDR1 SGHRS and CDR2 YFSETQ. Trimming removed 0 bases from V and 1 base from J; junction bases left unmatched: 5. The CDR3 protein is CASSLEAGAGTDTQYF. DNA of the CDR3: TGCGCCAGCAGCTTGGAGGCGGGAGCCGGCACAGATACGCAGTATTTT. Filled out from reference TRBV5-1 and TRBJ2-3, the complete variable domain reads KAGVTQTPRYLIKTRGQQVTLSCSPISGHRSVSWYQQTPGQGLQFLFEYFSETQRNKGNFPGRFSGRQFSNSRSEMNVSTLELGDSALYLCASSLEAGAGTDTQYFGPGTRLTVL.

V is TRBV7-8 and J is TRBJ2-7; 14 nucleotides agree with TRBD2. The germline V gene has CDR1 SGHVS and CDR2 FQNEAQ. This CDR3 spans 20 amino acids. V was pared by 0 bases and J by 2 bases, with 12 bases of the junction left unmatched. This CDR3 is CASSLAGKGTSGRPAYEQYF. CDR3 DNA: TGTGCCAGCAGCTTAGCGGGTAAGGGGACTAGCGGGAGACCTGCCTACGAGCAGTACTTC.